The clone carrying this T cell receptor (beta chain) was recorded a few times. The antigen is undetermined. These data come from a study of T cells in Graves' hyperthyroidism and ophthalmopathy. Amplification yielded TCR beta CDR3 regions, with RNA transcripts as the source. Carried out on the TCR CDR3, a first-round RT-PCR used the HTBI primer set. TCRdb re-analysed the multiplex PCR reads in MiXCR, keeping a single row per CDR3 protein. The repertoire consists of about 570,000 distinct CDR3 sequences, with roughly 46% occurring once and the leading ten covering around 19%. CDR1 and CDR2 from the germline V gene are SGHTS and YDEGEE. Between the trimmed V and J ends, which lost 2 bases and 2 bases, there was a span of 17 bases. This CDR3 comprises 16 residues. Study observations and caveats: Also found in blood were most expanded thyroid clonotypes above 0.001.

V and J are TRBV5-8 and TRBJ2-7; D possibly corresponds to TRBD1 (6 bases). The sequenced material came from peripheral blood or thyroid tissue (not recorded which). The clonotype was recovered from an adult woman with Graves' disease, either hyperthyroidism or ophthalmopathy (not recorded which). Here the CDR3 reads CASSLATGKWAYEQYF. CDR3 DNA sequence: TGTGCCAGCAGCTTAGCCACAGGGAAATGGGCCTACGAGCAGTACTTC.